One T cell receptor beta chain is described in this entry. This entry is derived from a study of blood T cell repertoires in COVID-19. Study in general: PBMCs, B-cell-depleted T cells, or T cells were the source of the cDNA or gDNA that made up the material.

Germline trimming cut 1 base from V and 7 bases from J; bases unmatched to any gene: 7. CDR1 and CDR2 from the germline V gene are MDHEN and SYDVKM. The CDR3 is made up of 17 amino acids. TCRdb keeps only in-frame clones here, not all; method: immunoSEQ multiplex PCR. The table has approximately 140,000 clones, roughly 84% seen once. The clonotype comes from a man aged 25 to 40 with COVID-19, enrolled during active disease. The rearrangement uses TRBV28 and TRBJ1-4, with TRBD1 identical over 12 bases. The sequencing input was peripheral blood. Here the CDR3 DNA reads TGTGCCAGCAGTTTATCCCGGGACAGGGGGCGCGGTGAAAAACTGTTTTTT. Translating it yields CASSLSRDRGRGEKLFF.